Following are 21 T cell receptor beta chains from one sample sequenced in a study of blood T cell repertoires in COVID-19. Profiling relied on immunoSEQ multiplex PCR, and the TCRdb table lists in-frame clones only, not all of them. The data show over 150,000 clones, with more than 70% seen just once and roughly a sixth held by the top ten. Sequences were obtained from peripheral blood. The receptors derive from a man aged 45-65 years with COVID-19, enrolled during active disease.

A remark on this clone: This same CDR3 is encoded by further DNA sequences in the sample. The V gene is TRBV19, the J gene TRBJ2-5, with D possibly TRBD2 on 6 matching bases. Trimming cost V 7 bases and J 5 bases, with 14 bases left between them. Germline CDR1 LNHDA, CDR2 SQIVND (reference sequence). The CDR3 runs to 13 residues. CDR3 sequence: CASNRLGGETQYF. CDR3 DNA sequence: TGTGCCAGTAACCGACTAGGAGGGGAGACCCAGTACTTC.

This chain links TRBV5-1 with TRBJ2-2; TRBD2 matches at 7 bases. CDR1 and CDR2 from the germline V gene are SGHRS and YFSETQ. Trimming removed 4 bases from V and 1 base from J; junction bases left unmatched: 7. This CDR3 region has 16 residues. DNA of the CDR3: TGCGCCAGCAGCCCACATTTAGCGGGGAACACCGGGGAGCTGTTTTTT. Translating gives CASSPHLAGNTGELFF.

This clone occurred once. The gene calls are TRBV10-3 and TRBJ1-5, with a tentative D call TRBD1 (5 bases). CDR1 is ENHRY, CDR2 SYGVKD, per germline. The CDR3 has 13 residues. Trimming took off 6 bases at V and 11 bases at J, with 17 bases between the two ends. CDR3 sequence (DNA): TGTGCCATCAGCGCTTCGGGGGGTGAGGCCCAGCATTTT. This translates into CAISASGGEAQHF.

J is TRBJ2-6 and V is TRBV11-2; TRBD1 aligns across 9 bases. Germline values: CDR1 SGHAT, CDR2 FQNNGV. The J segment lost 1 base and the V segment lost 4 bases, leaving 8 bases of the junction unmatched. This CDR3 is 18 amino acids long. CDR3 region: CASSSAGQGLSGANVLTF. CDR3 nucleotide sequence: TGTGCCAGCAGCTCAGCGGGACAGGGTTTGTCTGGGGCCAACGTCCTGACTTTC. Drawing the rest from reference TRBV11-2 and TRBJ2-6, the complete variable domain is EAGVAQSPRYKIIEKRQSVAFWCNPISGHATLYWYQQILGQGPKLLIQFQNNGVVDDSQLPKDRFSAERLKGVDSTLKIQPAKLEDSAVYLCASSSAGQGLSGANVLTFGAGSRLTVL.

This chain uses TRBV5-1 with TRBJ2-7; 8 nucleotides match TRBD1. CDR3 length: 12 amino acids. The germline gives CDR1 SGHRS, CDR2 YFSETQ. With 6 bases clipped from V and 5 bases from J, the junction kept 4 bases outside the gene matches. The CDR3 region is CASKQGVDEQYF. The CDR3 DNA follows: TGCGCCAGCAAACAGGGGGTGGACGAGCAGTACTTC.

The rearrangement links TRBV3-1 (or the pseudogene TRBV3-2) to TRBJ1-5; TRBD1 is a possible D gene (5 bases). The CDR3 has 14 residues. Between the trimmed V and J ends, which lost 2 bases and 5 bases, there was a span of 10 bases. Germline-derived CDR1 and CDR2 are LGHDT and YNNKEL (reference sequence). CDR3 sequence: CASSQRGGDQPQHF. CDR3 nucleotides: TGTGCCAGCAGCCAAAGGGGAGGGGATCAGCCCCAGCATTTT.

CDR3: CASSSQTGRGYTF. In DNA form, the CDR3 reads TGTGCCAGCAGCTCTCAGACAGGGCGCGGCTACACCTTC. The V and J genes are TRBV7-3 and TRBJ1-2; 7 bases match TRBD1. Germline V gives CDR1 SGHTA, CDR2 FQGTGA. The CDR3 sequence is 13 residues long. V gave up 4 bases and J gave up 8 bases; unmatched junction bases: 7.

The chain combines TRBV7-2 with TRBJ1-1, with D possibly being TRBD1 (6 bases). Germline CDR1 is SGHTA and CDR2 is FQGNSA. The CDR3 has 13 residues. The germline V and J ends were trimmed by 5 bases and 4 bases, with 11 bases remaining between them. This CDR3 is CASSVGQLTEAFF. Written as DNA, the CDR3 is TGTGCCAGCAGCGTCGGACAGCTCACTGAAGCTTTCTTT.

The chain has TRBV27 and TRBJ2-6; D uncertain. V gave up 7 bases and J gave up 3 bases, with 16 bases separating them. Germline lookup yields CDR1 MNHEY and CDR2 SMNVEV (reference sequence). The CDR3 is made up of 16 amino acids. CDR3: CASTLHGSFGANVLTF. The CDR3 DNA follows: TGTGCCAGCACTCTACACGGGTCCTTTGGGGCCAACGTCCTGACTTTC. Looking up the rest from reference TRBV27 and TRBJ2-6 gives the full variable domain: EAQVTQNPRYLITVTGKKLTVTCSQNMNHEYMSWYRQDPGLGLRQIYYSMNVEVTDKGDVPEGYKVSRKEKRNFPLILESPSPNQTSLYFCASTLHGSFGANVLTFGAGSRLTVL.

The chain has TRBV20-1 and TRBJ1-5, with 8 nucleotides matching TRBD1. V trimming: 3 bases; J trimming: 3 bases; junction bases outside the gene matches: 7. This CDR3 is built from 15 residues. Per the germline V gene, CDR1 is DFQATT and CDR2 is SNEGSKA (reference sequence). The CDR3 DNA follows: TGCAGTGCTAGTGCCGGGACAGGTTTCAATCAGCCCCAGCATTTT. The encoded protein is CSASAGTGFNQPQHF.

The chain combines TRBV3-1 (or the pseudogene TRBV3-2) with TRBJ2-1; 7 bases are a match to TRBD1. The CDR3 has 15 residues. Germline V CDR1 and CDR2: LGHDT, YNNKEL (reference sequence). V trimming: 4 bases; J trimming: 2 bases; junction bases outside the gene matches: 5. CDR3 nucleotide sequence: TGTGCCAGCAGCCCGACAGGGATACCCTACAATGAGCAGTTCTTC. It specifies CASSPTGIPYNEQFF.

This clone has a handful of counts. The CDR3 sequence is CASSYSGANVLTF. Here the CDR3 DNA reads TGTGCCAGTAGTTACTCTGGGGCCAACGTCCTGACTTTC. The J gene is TRBJ2-6, the V gene TRBV19; D uncertain. The CDR3 runs 13 residues. Germline V CDR1 and CDR2: LNHDA, SQIVND (reference sequence). The ends were cut back, 5 bases at V and 0 bases at J, with 2 bases in the middle.

The genes are TRBV6-2 or TRBV6-3 and TRBJ2-7; D call uncertain. Germline assignment: CDR1 MNHEY and CDR2 SVGEGT. V gave up 3 bases and J gave up 2 bases, with 11 bases separating them. This CDR3 is built from 14 residues. The CDR3 region is CASSYFGYAYEQYF. DNA of the CDR3: TGTGCCAGCAGTTATTTCGGGTATGCCTACGAGCAGTACTTC.

The chain is built from TRBV7-8 and TRBJ2-7, with D perhaps TRBD2 (5 bases). With 0 bases removed from V and 3 bases from J, the gap between germline ends came to 18 bases. Germline V gene data show CDR1 as SGHVS and CDR2 as FQNEAQ. The CDR3 is 17 amino acids. The chain's CDR3 is CASSLARAVSSDYEQYF. CDR3 DNA sequence: TGTGCCAGCAGCTTAGCGAGGGCAGTTAGTTCAGACTACGAGCAGTACTTC.

The CDR3 is CASSRTRGNEQFF. The CDR3 region has the DNA TGTGCCAGCAGCCGGACTAGAGGGAATGAGCAGTTCTTC. The chain joins TRBV6-5 to TRBJ2-1; 7 bases are a match to TRBD2. The germline V gene has CDR1 MNHEY and CDR2 SVGAGI. The V gene end was trimmed by 6 bases and the J gene end by 7 bases; junction bases not matched to a gene: 6. This CDR3 contains 13 residues.

The chain is built from TRBV28 and TRBJ2-1; TRBD1 is a possible D gene (6 bases). Germline CDR1 MDHEN, CDR2 SYDVKM. V lost 4 bases and J lost 10, with 11 bases in between. CDR3 length equals 12 residues. The CDR3, as DNA: TGTGCCAGCAGTTCACAGGGAACCGAGCAGTTCTTC. Residues: CASSSQGTEQFF.

This chain links TRBV6-2 or TRBV6-3 with TRBJ1-1; D not certain. Germline loops: CDR1 MNHEY, CDR2 SVGEGT. The CDR3 totals 11 residues. The ends were cut back, 5 bases at V and 4 bases at J, with 5 bases in the middle. The CDR3 reads CASSLSTEAFF. The CDR3 nucleotides are TGTGCCAGCAGTCTTTCCACTGAAGCTTTCTTT.

The rearrangement links TRBV2 to TRBJ1-5; D might be TRBD1 (5 bases). Germline V lookup: CDR1 SNHLY, CDR2 FYNNEI. The CDR3 sequence is 14 residues long. Trimming pared 1 base from V and 6 bases from J, leaving 10 bases between. Here the CDR3 reads CASSEGRRAQPQHF. The CDR3, as DNA: TGTGCCAGCAGTGAAGGCCGCAGGGCTCAGCCCCAGCATTTT.

The rearrangement joins TRBV5-4 to TRBJ2-2; 8 bases are shared with TRBD2. Germline CDR1 and CDR2: SGHNT and YYREEE (reference sequence). V lost 4 bases, J lost 0 bases, and 14 bases stayed unmatched. This CDR3 is built from 19 residues. DNA for the CDR3: TGTGCCAGCAGCGTGGCTTTGGGCGGGAGGAAGGCGAACACCGGGGAGCTGTTTTTT. Protein: CASSVALGGRKANTGELFF.

The V and J genes are TRBV4-3 and TRBJ1-4; no firm D call. V was pared by 0 bases and J by 8 bases, with 13 bases between. CDR3 length: 15 residues. Germline V lookup: CDR1 LGHNA, CDR2 YSLEER. CDR3 sequence: CASSQDPTSREKLFF. The DNA of the CDR3 is TGCGCCAGCAGCCAAGATCCAACGTCGCGGGAAAAACTGTTTTTT.

This chain's CDR3 is CASTPGGRWGGYGYTF. The DNA of the CDR3 is TGTGCCAGCACCCCCGGGGGTCGATGGGGCGGCTATGGCTACACCTTC. The chain links TRBV6-6 to TRBJ1-2; a possible D gene is TRBD1 (5 bases). From germline, CDR1 is MNHNY and CDR2 SVGAGI (reference sequence). V lost 7 bases, J lost 4 bases, and 22 bases lay in between. This CDR3 spans 16 amino acids.